This T cell receptor (beta chain) was sequenced in a study of blood T cell repertoires in COVID-19. Germline CDR1 and CDR2: SGHDT and YYEEEE. J gave up 6 bases and V 5 bases, and 12 bases lay outside the gene matches. There are 15 residues in the CDR3. Enrollment of patients from Seattle took place during active infection, with longitudinal follow-up. Per the original data handling: Reference gene primer amplification yielded estimated nucleated cell counts. The assay was immunoSEQ multiplex PCR, and TCRdb's table has in-frame clones only and misses some. V and J calls and clone size are given by that table; D and trimming were obtained from the DNA. The sample contains 310,000 or so clones, 91% of which appear only once.

V gene TRBV5-6 combines with J gene TRBJ1-1; 8 positions match TRBD1. This TCR was sampled from a woman between 25 and 40 years old with COVID-19, enrolled during active disease. The sample taken for sequencing was peripheral blood. CDR3 loop: CASSPRTGLFSEAFF. The CDR3 DNA reads as TGTGCCAGCAGTCCGCGGACAGGGTTGTTTTCTGAAGCTTTCTTT.